Given below is one T cell receptor beta chain in context. What it binds is not known. The data stem from a study of response to subunit inactivated influenza vaccine. Notes on the study in general: It was the authors' suggestion that each seasonal influenza vaccination recruits few new T cells.

TCRdb re-analysed the RT-PCR reads in MiXCR, keeping a single row per CDR3 protein. The sample lists over 750,000 distinct CDR3 sequences, 21% seen once, with roughly 10% in the top ten. Unmatched junction bases numbered 12, after V lost 4 bases and J lost 8 bases. Germline-derived CDR1 and CDR2 are SQVTM and ANQGSEA. The CDR3 sequence is 15 residues long. This chain uses TRBV29-1 with TRBJ2-1; 9 bases fit TRBD2. Sequencing used PBMCs from blood, obtained 4 to 6 days after vaccination. This receptor was taken from a man between 50 and 59 years old who received an inactivated influenza vaccine. The CDR3 DNA reads TGCAGCGTTGGGTCTCGGCGGGGGGGCCGGGATGAGCAGTTCTTC. This codes for CSVGSRRGGRDEQFF.